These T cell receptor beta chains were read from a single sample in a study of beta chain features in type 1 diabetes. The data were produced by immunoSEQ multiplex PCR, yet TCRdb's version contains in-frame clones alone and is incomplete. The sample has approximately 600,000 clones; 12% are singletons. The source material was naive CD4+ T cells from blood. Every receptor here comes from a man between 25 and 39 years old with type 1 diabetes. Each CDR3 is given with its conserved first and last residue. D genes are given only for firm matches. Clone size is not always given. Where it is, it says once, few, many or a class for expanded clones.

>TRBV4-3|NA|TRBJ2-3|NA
CASSQDGQGGTDTQYF
TGCGCCAGCAGCCAAGATGGACAGGGAGGGACAGATACGCAGTATTTT
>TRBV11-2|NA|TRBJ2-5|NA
CASSQRTAKETQYF
TGTGCCAGCAGCCAAAGAACAGCAAAAGAGACCCAGTACTTC
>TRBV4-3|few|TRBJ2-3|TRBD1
CASSQDMGSTGGYTDTQYF
TGCGCCAGCAGCCAAGATATGGGTAGCACAGGGGGATACACAGATACGCAGTATTTT
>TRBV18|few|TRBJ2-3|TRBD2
CASSPSAGGRIDTQYF
TGTGCCAGCTCACCCTCAGCGGGGGGCCGTATAGATACGCAGTATTTT
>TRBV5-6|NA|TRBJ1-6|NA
CASSPGRHNSPLHF
TGTGCCAGCAGCCCGGGACGCCATAATTCACCCCTCCACTTT
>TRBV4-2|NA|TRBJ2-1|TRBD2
CASSQGLAGGRTYNEQFF
TGTGCCAGCAGCCAAGGACTAGCGGGGGGGAGAACTTACAATGAGCAGTTCTTC
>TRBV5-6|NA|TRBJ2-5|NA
CASSYYGTGEETQYF
TGTGCCAGCAGCTATTACGGGACGGGGGAAGAGACCCAGTACTTC
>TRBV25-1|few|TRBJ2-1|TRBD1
CASRSGQGFSDEQFF
TGTGCCAGCAGATCGGGACAGGGGTTCTCGGATGAGCAGTTCTTC
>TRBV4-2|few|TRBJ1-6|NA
CASSQEGGGRNSPLHF
TGTGCCAGCAGCCAAGAAGGAGGTGGCCGTAATTCACCCCTCCACTTT
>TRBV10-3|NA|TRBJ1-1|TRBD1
CAISIGGAGEAFF
TGTGCCATCAGCATAGGGGGCGCGGGTGAAGCTTTCTTT
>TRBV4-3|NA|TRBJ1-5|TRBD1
CASSPNPGQNNQPQHF
TGCGCCAGCAGCCCAAACCCGGGACAGAACAATCAGCCCCAGCATTTT
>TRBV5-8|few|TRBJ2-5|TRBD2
CASSLLTSGGQETQYF
TGTGCCAGCAGCTTGTTAACTAGCGGGGGCCAAGAGACCCAGTACTTC
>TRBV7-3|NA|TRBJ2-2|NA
CASSLSEITNTGELFF
TGTGCCAGCAGCTTATCGGAGATCACGAACACCGGGGAGCTGTTTTTT
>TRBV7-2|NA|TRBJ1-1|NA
CASSLGGQPLDAFF
TGTGCCAGCAGCTTAGGGGGCCAGCCCCTTGATGCTTTCTTT
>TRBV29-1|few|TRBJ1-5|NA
CSVATGGRQPQHF
TGCAGCGTCGCCACAGGTGGACGTCAGCCCCAGCATTTT
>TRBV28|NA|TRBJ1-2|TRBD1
CASTDGQGGNYGYTF
TGTGCCAGCACCGACGGACAGGGCGGTAACTATGGCTACACCTTC
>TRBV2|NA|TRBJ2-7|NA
CASSAQASYEQYF
TGTGCCAGCAGTGCACAGGCAAGCTACGAGCAGTACTTC
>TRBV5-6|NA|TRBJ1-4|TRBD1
CASSSQGATNEKLFF
TGTGCCAGCAGCTCCCAGGGGGCCACTAATGAAAAACTGTTTTTT
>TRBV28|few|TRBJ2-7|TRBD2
CASSLFSGGRYEQYF
TGTGCCAGCAGTTTATTCAGCGGGGGTCGCTACGAGCAGTACTTC
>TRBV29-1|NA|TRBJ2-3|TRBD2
CSVEIVGLAGGRNTQYF
TGCAGCGTTGAAATTGTGGGACTAGCGGGGGGAAGGAATACGCAGTATTTT
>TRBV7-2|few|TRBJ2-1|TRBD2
CASSLVGTSGPSSYNEQFF
TGTGCCAGCAGCTTAGTCGGGACTAGCGGGCCCAGCTCCTACAATGAGCAGTTCTTC
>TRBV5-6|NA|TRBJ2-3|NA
CASSLLPQGTDTQYF
TGTGCCAGCAGCTTATTGCCCCAAGGAACAGATACGCAGTATTTT
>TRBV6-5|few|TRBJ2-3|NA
CASRYQDTQYF
TGTGCCAGCAGATACCAAGATACGCAGTATTTT
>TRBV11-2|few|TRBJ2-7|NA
CASSLVPPPYF
TGTGCCAGCAGCTTAGTACCCCCGCCGTACTTC
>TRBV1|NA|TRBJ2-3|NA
CTSSQESQLSTDTQYF
TGCACCAGCAGCCAAGAGTCCCAGCTATCCACAGATACGCAGTATTTT
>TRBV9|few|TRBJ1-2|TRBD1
CASSRAGTGELPIGYTF
TGTGCCAGCAGCCGAGCCGGGACAGGGGAACTTCCTATAGGCTACACCTTC
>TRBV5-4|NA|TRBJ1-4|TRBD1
CASSSPGQGPEKLFF
TGTGCCAGCAGTTCACCGGGACAGGGACCAGAAAAACTGTTTTTT
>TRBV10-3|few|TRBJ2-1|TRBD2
CAISGTSGGVLVHEQFF
TGTGCCATCAGTGGAACTAGCGGGGGGGTCCTGGTGCATGAGCAGTTCTTC
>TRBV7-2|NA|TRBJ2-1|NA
CASSLPSYNEQFF
TGTGCCAGCAGCCTCCCATCCTACAATGAGCAGTTCTTC
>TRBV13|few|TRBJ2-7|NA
CASSLGLPYSSSHPIAYEQYF
TGTGCCAGCAGCTTAGGCCTACCATATAGTTCTTCTCACCCCATCGCCTACGAGCAGTACTTC
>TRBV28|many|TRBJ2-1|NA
CASSLENEQFF
TGTGCCAGCAGTTTGGAAAATGAGCAGTTCTTC
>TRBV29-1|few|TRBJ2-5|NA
CSVGQGQETQYF
TGCAGCGTTGGACAAGGACAAGAGACCCAGTACTTC
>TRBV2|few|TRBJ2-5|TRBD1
CASSETGGQTQYF
TGTGCCAGCAGTGAGACAGGGGGCCAGACCCAGTACTTC
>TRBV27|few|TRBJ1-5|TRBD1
CASSPNPGGASNQPQHF
TGTGCCAGCAGTCCGAATCCAGGGGGCGCGAGCAATCAGCCCCAGCATTTT
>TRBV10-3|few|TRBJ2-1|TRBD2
CAISERASGGTVPYNEQFF
TGTGCCATCAGTGAGAGGGCTAGCGGGGGTACCGTACCCTACAATGAGCAGTTCTTC
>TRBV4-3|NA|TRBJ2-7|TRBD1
CASSQDRGGVNEQYF
TGCGCCAGCAGCCAGGACCGAGGGGGCGTAAACGAGCAGTACTTC
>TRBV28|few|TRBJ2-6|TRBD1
CASSLRTGSSGANVLTF
TGTGCCAGCAGTCTACGGACAGGGTCTTCTGGGGCCAACGTCCTGACTTTC
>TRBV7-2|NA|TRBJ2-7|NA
CASSLVTVPPYEQYF
TGTGCCAGCAGCTTAGTGACCGTGCCGCCCTACGAGCAGTACTTC
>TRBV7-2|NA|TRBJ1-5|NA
CASSFLGASNQPQHF
TGTGCCAGCAGCTTTCTAGGGGCGAGCAATCAGCCCCAGCATTTT
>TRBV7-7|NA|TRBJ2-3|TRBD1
CASSPGQGSTDTQYF
TGTGCCAGCAGTCCCGGACAGGGAAGCACAGATACGCAGTATTTT
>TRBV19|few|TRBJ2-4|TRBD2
CASSIDPGGSAKNIQYF
TGTGCCAGTAGTATAGACCCGGGAGGGTCAGCCAAAAACATTCAGTACTTC
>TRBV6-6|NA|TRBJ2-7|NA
CASRAFGDSYEQYF
TGTGCCAGCAGGGCTTTCGGCGACTCCTACGAGCAGTACTTC
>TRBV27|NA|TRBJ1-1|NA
CASSLQQGRTEAFF
TGTGCCAGCAGTTTACAGCAGGGGAGGACTGAAGCTTTCTTT
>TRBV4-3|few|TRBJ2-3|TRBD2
CASSRRSGGTDTQYF
TGCGCCAGCAGCCGAAGGAGCGGGGGAACAGATACGCAGTATTTT